These 14 T cell receptor beta chains were sequenced from one sample in a study of blood T cell repertoires in COVID-19. Assay used: immunoSEQ multiplex PCR; TCRdb lists only in-frame clones, some missing. The table has fewer than 300,000 clones, about 82% seen once; the top ten hold 4% to 6%. The sequenced sample was peripheral blood. These receptors were obtained from a man aged 45-65 years with active or convalescent COVID-19.

This chain joins TRBV4-2 and TRBJ2-7; no clear D. The V end was cut by 1 base, the J end by 6 bases, with 10 bases between. The CDR3 has 13 residues. CDR1 is LGHNA and CDR2 is YNFKEQ in the germline V gene. The CDR3 loop is CASSQARSFEQYF. CDR3 nucleotide sequence: TGTGCCAGCAGCCAAGCACGGTCGTTCGAGCAGTACTTC.

The V and J genes are TRBV6-5 and TRBJ1-6, with a weak D call TRBD1 (6 bases). Per germline, CDR1 MNHEY and CDR2 SVGAGI. CDR3 length: 15 amino acids. V gave up 7 bases and J gave up 9 bases, with 19 bases separating them. For the CDR3, the DNA is TGTGCCAGCACCGTATCTACAGGGTGGGGTTCACCCCTCCACTTT. It specifies CASTVSTGWGSPLHF.

As DNA, the CDR3 is TGTGCCAGCAGTTTACCCCTGGGAGGGGCAACTGAAGCTTTCTTT. Protein: CASSLPLGGATEAFF. This chain links TRBV28 with TRBJ1-1; maybe TRBD1 (5 bases). Germline values: CDR1 MDHEN, CDR2 SYDVKM. V was trimmed by 2 bases and J by 5 bases, leaving 15 bases between them. CDR3 length equals 15 residues.

The CDR3 is CASRRGSGETQYF. The CDR3 nucleotides read TGTGCCAGCAGAAGGGGGTCGGGGGAGACCCAGTACTTC. This rearrangement joins TRBV7-9 to TRBJ2-5, with D tentatively TRBD1 (6 bases). The germline V gene encodes CDR1 SEHNR and CDR2 FQNEAQ (reference sequence). The CDR3 runs 13 residues. V lost 6 bases and J 5 bases, leaving 13 bases between the germline ends.

This clone occurred a few times. V usage is TRBV4-1 and J usage is TRBJ1-3; D not certain. V was trimmed by 2 bases and J by 4 bases, leaving 12 bases between them. Germline-derived CDR1 and CDR2 are MGHRA and YSYEKL. The CDR3 consists of 15 residues. The CDR3 protein is CASSQTLLQGNTIYF. CDR3 in DNA: TGCGCCAGCAGCCAAACTCTTCTACAGGGAAACACCATATATTTT.

The chain employs TRBV18 and TRBJ2-7, with 13 positions matching TRBD2. CDR3 length equals 15 residues. V shed 3 bases and J 9 bases; nucleotides not matched to a gene: 8. In germline, CDR1 is KGHSH, CDR2 LQKENI. In DNA, the CDR3 is TGTGCCAGCTCACCTCCGGGACTAGCGGGATCGTGGCAGTACTTC. Its translation is CASSPPGLAGSWQYF.

The V gene is TRBV6-5, the J gene TRBJ1-4; a weak D match, TRBD1 (6 bases). The ends were cut back, 2 bases at V and 7 bases at J, with 11 bases in the middle. CDR3 length: 14 residues. Germline V gene sequence: CDR1 MNHEY, CDR2 SVGAGI. CDR3 nucleotide sequence: TGTGCCAGCAGTTACCAGGGGCAGGGTGAAAAACTGTTTTTT. It codes for CASSYQGQGEKLFF.

This sequence joins TRBV7-3 and TRBJ1-1; the D gene is possibly TRBD1 (6 bases). V was cut by 3 bases and J by 1 base, with 9 bases left in between. CDR1 is SGHTA and CDR2 is FQGTGA in the germline V gene. The CDR3 has 14 residues. CDR3 nucleotide sequence: TGTGCCAGCAGCTTGACAGGTCAGAACACTGAAGCTTTCTTT. It codes for CASSLTGQNTEAFF.

This clone was recorded many times. The chain uses TRBV2 and TRBJ2-2, with D uncertain. The ends were cut back, 4 bases at V and 4 bases at J, with 10 bases in the middle. The CDR3 is made up of 14 amino acids. CDR1 and CDR2 from the germline V gene are SNHLY and FYNNEI. Written as DNA, the CDR3 is TGTGCCAGCAGTGGTGTGTCTTCCACCGGGGAGCTGTTTTTT. Protein product: CASSGVSSTGELFF. Combining the CDR3 with reference TRBV2 and TRBJ2-2 gives the whole variable domain EPEVTQTPSHQVTQMGQEVILRCVPISNHLYFYWYRQILGQKVEFLVSFYNNEISEKSEIFDDQFSVERPDGSNFTLKIRSTKLEDSAMYFCASSGVSSTGELFFGEGSRLTVL.

The chain uses TRBV6-1 and TRBJ1-1; D gene uncertain. This CDR3 contains 15 residues. V gave up 0 bases and J gave up 6 bases, with 14 bases separating them. CDR1 MNHNS and CDR2 SASEGT come from the germline V gene. This chain's CDR3 is CASSEAAGEISEAFF. The CDR3 nucleotides are TGTGCCAGCAGTGAAGCGGCAGGCGAAATCTCTGAAGCTTTCTTT.

The V call is TRBV20-1, the J call TRBJ1-2; D is perhaps TRBD1 (5 bases). CDR3 length equals 12 residues. Germline CDR1 and CDR2: DFQATT and SNEGSKA (reference sequence). With 3 bases removed from V and 8 bases from J, the gap between germline ends came to 13 bases. CDR3: CSASHQGDGYTF. CDR3 DNA sequence: TGCAGTGCTAGTCATCAGGGTGACGGCTACACCTTC.

V usage is TRBV9 and J usage is TRBJ2-7; D might be TRBD2 (5 bases). Germline lookup yields CDR1 SGDLS and CDR2 YYNGEE. Trimming stripped 0 bases from V and 2 bases from J, with 12 bases between. The CDR3 extends over 15 amino acids. This chain's CDR3 is CASSVDQRTAYEQYF. The CDR3, as DNA: TGTGCCAGCAGCGTAGACCAGCGGACCGCCTACGAGCAGTACTTC.

This clone appeared a few times. The V call is TRBV6-5, the J call TRBJ1-1, with 7 positions matching TRBD1. CDR3 length: 12 amino acids. The germline CDR1 and CDR2 sequences are MNHEY and SVGAGI. After removal of 8 bases from V and 1 base from J, the junction contained 1 base not matched to a gene. CDR3 nucleotide sequence: TGTGCCAGCCGGGACAGGAACACTGAAGCTTTCTTT. This translates into CASRDRNTEAFF.

This chain joins TRBV25-1 and TRBJ1-2; D gene unclear. Germline CDR1 MGHDK, CDR2 SYGVNS. The CDR3 covers 15 residues. Trimming pared 5 bases from V and 4 bases from J, leaving 17 bases between. CDR3 protein: CASSSTTLPSYGYTF. CDR3 nucleotides: TGTGCCAGCAGTTCGACTACACTGCCGAGCTATGGCTACACCTTC.